This T cell receptor (beta chain) was identified during a study of human T cells and chemical hapten exposure. Time point described: pre-sensitization, week 0. The sample's treatment: therapeutic diphenylcyclopropenone sensitization with weekly scalp DPC. Remarks on this clonotype: What it binds is unknown.

A single record per CDR3 protein comes from TCRdb applying MiXCR to the RACE reads. The data contain roughly 38,000 distinct CDR3 sequences, around 11% of them seen just once; the ten biggest clones take up about 5.7%. Notes on the study in general: Expanded TCRs produced significantly more large CDR3 similarity clusters than controls did.

The CDR3 extends over 15 amino acids. Germline V gene data show CDR1 as LGHNT and CDR2 as FRNRAP. Trimming removed 0 bases at V and 3 bases at J, with 12 bases between. V is TRBV12-5 and J is TRBJ2-7, with D possibly being TRBD2 (6 bases). This sequence originates from a woman between 25 and 40 years old with alopecia areata. Some clones in this sample may be carry-over from other donors' samples. The sequencing here drew on whole blood, taken in connection with sensitization to the hapten diphenylcyclopropenone (DPC). DNA of the CDR3: TGTGCTAGTGGTTTGGTACTTGGGGGAGGCTACGAGCAGTACTTC. The encoded protein is CASGLVLGGGYEQYF.